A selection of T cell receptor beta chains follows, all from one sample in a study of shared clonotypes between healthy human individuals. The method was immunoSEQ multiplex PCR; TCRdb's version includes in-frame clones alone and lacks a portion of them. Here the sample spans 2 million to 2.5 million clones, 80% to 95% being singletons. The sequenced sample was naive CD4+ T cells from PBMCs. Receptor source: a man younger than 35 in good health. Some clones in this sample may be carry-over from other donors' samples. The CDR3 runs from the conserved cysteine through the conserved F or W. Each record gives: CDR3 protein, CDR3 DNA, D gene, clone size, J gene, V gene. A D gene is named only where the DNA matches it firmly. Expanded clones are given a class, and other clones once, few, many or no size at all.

CDR3aa: CASSVRFTDTQYF; CDR3nt: TGTGCCAGCAGCGTCAGATTTACAGATACGCAGTATTTT; d_gene: -; abundance: -; j_gene: TRBJ2-3; v_gene: TRBV14
CDR3aa: CATKAGGGNEQFF; CDR3nt: TGTGCCACCAAAGCGGGAGGTGGCAATGAGCAGTTCTTC; d_gene: TRBD2; abundance: few; j_gene: TRBJ2-1; v_gene: TRBV15
CDR3aa: CASSLLTSGNYEQYF; CDR3nt: TGCGCCAGCAGCTTGCTGACTAGCGGGAACTACGAGCAGTACTTC; d_gene: TRBD2; abundance: -; j_gene: TRBJ2-7; v_gene: TRBV5-1
CDR3aa: CASSYGRNTRYTEAFF; CDR3nt: TGTGCCAGCAGTTACGGGCGAAATACTAGGTACACTGAAGCTTTCTTT; d_gene: -; abundance: -; j_gene: TRBJ1-1; v_gene: TRBV6-5
CDR3aa: CASSQAAGGRASYEQYF; CDR3nt: TGCGCCAGCAGCCAAGCGGCGGGCGGGAGGGCCTCCTACGAGCAGTACTTC; d_gene: TRBD2; abundance: -; j_gene: TRBJ2-7; v_gene: TRBV4-1
CDR3aa: CASRRTSFYNEQFF; CDR3nt: TGTGCCAGTAGGCGCACGAGTTTTTACAATGAGCAGTTCTTC; d_gene: -; abundance: -; j_gene: TRBJ2-1; v_gene: TRBV19
CDR3aa: CASSLAGPEALEQYF; CDR3nt: TGTGCCAGCAGCTTAGCCGGCCCCGAGGCCCTCGAGCAGTACTTC; d_gene: -; abundance: once; j_gene: TRBJ2-7; v_gene: TRBV7-9
CDR3aa: CASSLDGREQFF; CDR3nt: TGTGCCAGCAGCTTAGACGGCCGGGAGCAGTTCTTC; d_gene: -; abundance: -; j_gene: TRBJ2-1; v_gene: TRBV7-7
CDR3aa: CASSPPGGWETQYF; CDR3nt: TGTGCCAGCAGCCCTCCGGGGGGGTGGGAGACCCAGTACTTC; d_gene: TRBD2; abundance: -; j_gene: TRBJ2-5; v_gene: TRBV7-7
CDR3aa: CASSLNGQGAAGELFF; CDR3nt: TGTGCCAGCAGCTTAAATGGACAGGGGGCCGCCGGGGAGCTGTTTTTT; d_gene: TRBD1; abundance: -; j_gene: TRBJ2-2; v_gene: TRBV7-3
CDR3aa: CASSQDLDPSGRSREQYF; CDR3nt: TGTGCCAGCAGCCAAGATTTGGACCCTAGCGGGAGGAGTAGAGAGCAGTACTTC; d_gene: TRBD2; abundance: once; j_gene: TRBJ2-7; v_gene: TRBV14
CDR3aa: CASSAGTGRRNEQFF; CDR3nt: TGTGCCAGCAGCGCCGGGACAGGGAGAAGAAATGAGCAGTTCTTC; d_gene: TRBD1; abundance: -; j_gene: TRBJ2-1; v_gene: TRBV7-2
CDR3aa: CAWSVPEGPNYNEQFF; CDR3nt: TGTGCCTGGAGTGTACCCGAGGGGCCAAACTACAATGAGCAGTTCTTC; d_gene: -; abundance: -; j_gene: TRBJ2-1; v_gene: TRBV30
CDR3aa: CASSLTGGLYNEQFF; CDR3nt: TGTGCCAGCAGCTTAACGGGAGGGCTATACAATGAGCAGTTCTTC; d_gene: TRBD2; abundance: once; j_gene: TRBJ2-1; v_gene: TRBV7-9
CDR3aa: CASSSTRTGSGSGANVLTF; CDR3nt: TGTGCCAGCAGCTCGACTAGGACAGGGTCGGGCTCTGGGGCCAACGTCCTGACTTTC; d_gene: TRBD1; abundance: -; j_gene: TRBJ2-6; v_gene: TRBV7-8
CDR3aa: CASNQGGVTYNEQFF; CDR3nt: TGTGCCAGCAATCAGGGCGGAGTGACCTACAATGAGCAGTTCTTC; d_gene: -; abundance: -; j_gene: TRBJ2-1; v_gene: TRBV28
CDR3aa: CASSFQPKPGELFF; CDR3nt: TGTGCCAGCAGTTTTCAACCCAAACCCGGGGAGCTGTTTTTT; d_gene: -; abundance: -; j_gene: TRBJ2-2; v_gene: TRBV28
CDR3aa: CAATGTGDGEQYF; CDR3nt: TGTGCCGCCACCGGGACAGGGGATGGGGAGCAGTACTTC; d_gene: TRBD1; abundance: -; j_gene: TRBJ2-7; v_gene: TRBV30
CDR3aa: CSVSQGERAEAFF; CDR3nt: TGCAGCGTCTCTCAGGGAGAGAGGGCTGAAGCTTTCTTT; d_gene: -; abundance: -; j_gene: TRBJ1-1; v_gene: TRBV29-1
CDR3aa: CASSEWEGTDTQYF; CDR3nt: TGTGCCAGCAGTGAATGGGAAGGTACAGATACGCAGTATTTT; d_gene: -; abundance: -; j_gene: TRBJ2-3; v_gene: TRBV25-1
CDR3aa: CASSRTKPSYEQYF; CDR3nt: TGTGCCAGCAGTCGCACAAAGCCCAGCTACGAGCAGTACTTC; d_gene: -; abundance: -; j_gene: TRBJ2-7; v_gene: TRBV28
CDR3aa: CARVACIFF; CDR3nt: TGTGCTAGAGTAGCGTGTATATTCTTC; d_gene: -; abundance: -; j_gene: TRBJ2-1; v_gene: TRBV6-8
CDR3aa: CASRIAHEAENTEAFF; CDR3nt: TGTGCCAGCAGGATAGCCCACGAGGCAGAGAACACTGAAGCTTTCTTT; d_gene: -; abundance: -; j_gene: TRBJ1-1; v_gene: TRBV28
CDR3aa: CASSSPSGQGGYEQYF; CDR3nt: TGTGCCAGCAGTTCACCCTCGGGACAGGGGGGGTACGAGCAGTACTTC; d_gene: TRBD1; abundance: -; j_gene: TRBJ2-7; v_gene: TRBV28
CDR3aa: CARSWGQSNYGYTF; CDR3nt: TGTGCCAGAAGCTGGGGACAGAGTAACTATGGCTACACCTTC; d_gene: TRBD1; abundance: once; j_gene: TRBJ1-2; v_gene: TRBV5-3
CDR3aa: CASRAPAIYGYTF; CDR3nt: TGTGCCAGCCGGGCCCCGGCCATCTATGGCTACACCTTC; d_gene: -; abundance: -; j_gene: TRBJ1-2; v_gene: TRBV28
CDR3aa: CASSFTTIGETQYF; CDR3nt: TGCGCCAGCAGCTTTACTACCATAGGGGAGACCCAGTACTTC; d_gene: -; abundance: -; j_gene: TRBJ2-5; v_gene: TRBV5-1
CDR3aa: CASSITGSQLFF; CDR3nt: TGTGCCAGCAGCATTACAGGATCCCAACTGTTTTTT; d_gene: -; abundance: -; j_gene: TRBJ1-4; v_gene: TRBV7-9
CDR3aa: CAISHQGTANYGYTF; CDR3nt: TGTGCCATCAGCCATCAGGGGACGGCAAACTATGGCTACACCTTC; d_gene: -; abundance: -; j_gene: TRBJ1-2; v_gene: TRBV10-3